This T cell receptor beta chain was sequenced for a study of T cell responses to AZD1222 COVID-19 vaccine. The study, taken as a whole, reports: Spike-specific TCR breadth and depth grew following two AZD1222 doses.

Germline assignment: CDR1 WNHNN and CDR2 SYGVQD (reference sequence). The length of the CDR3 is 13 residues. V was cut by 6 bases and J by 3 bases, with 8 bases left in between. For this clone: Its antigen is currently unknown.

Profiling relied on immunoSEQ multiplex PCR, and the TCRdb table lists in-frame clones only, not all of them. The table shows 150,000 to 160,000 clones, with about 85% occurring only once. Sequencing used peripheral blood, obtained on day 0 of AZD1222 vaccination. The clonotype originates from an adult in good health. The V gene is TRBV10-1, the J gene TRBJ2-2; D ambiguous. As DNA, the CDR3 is TGCGCCAGCAGAGGTGGGGACACCGGGGAGCTGTTTTTT. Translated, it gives CASRGGDTGELFF.